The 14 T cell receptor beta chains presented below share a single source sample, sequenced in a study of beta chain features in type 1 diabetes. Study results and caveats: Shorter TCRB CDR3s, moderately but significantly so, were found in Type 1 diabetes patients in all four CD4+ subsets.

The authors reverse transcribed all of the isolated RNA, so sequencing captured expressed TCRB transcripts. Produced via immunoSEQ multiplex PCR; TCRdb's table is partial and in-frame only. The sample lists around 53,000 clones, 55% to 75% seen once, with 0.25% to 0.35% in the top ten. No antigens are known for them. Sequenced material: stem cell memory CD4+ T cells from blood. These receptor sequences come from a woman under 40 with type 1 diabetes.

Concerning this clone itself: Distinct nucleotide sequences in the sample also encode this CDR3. CDR3 nucleotides: TGTGCCAGCAGCCCCACTAGCGAACCCACAGATACGCAGTATTTT. Translation: CASSPTSEPTDTQYF. The chain employs TRBV7-2 and TRBJ2-3; 7 nucleotides match TRBD2. CDR1 SGHTA and CDR2 FQGNSA come from the germline V gene. The CDR3 sequence is 15 residues long. Trimming removed 5 bases from V and 2 bases from J; junction bases left unmatched: 7.

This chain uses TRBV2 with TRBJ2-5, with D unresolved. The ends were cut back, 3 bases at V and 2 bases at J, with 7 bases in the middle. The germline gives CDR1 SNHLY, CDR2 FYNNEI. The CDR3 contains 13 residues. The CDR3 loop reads CASSEQDQETQYF. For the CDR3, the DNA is TGTGCCAGCAGTGAGCAGGATCAAGAGACCCAGTACTTC. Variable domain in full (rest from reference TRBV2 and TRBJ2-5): EPEVTQTPSHQVTQMGQEVILRCVPISNHLYFYWYRQILGQKVEFLVSFYNNEISEKSEIFDDQFSVERPDGSNFTLKIRSTKLEDSAMYFCASSEQDQETQYFGPGTRLLVL.

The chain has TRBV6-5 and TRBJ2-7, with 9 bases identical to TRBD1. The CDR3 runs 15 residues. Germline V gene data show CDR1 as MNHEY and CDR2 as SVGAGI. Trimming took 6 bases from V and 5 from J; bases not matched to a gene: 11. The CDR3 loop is CASSRPGTGKNEQYF. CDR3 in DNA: TGTGCCAGCAGCCGGCCCGGGACAGGGAAGAACGAGCAGTACTTC.

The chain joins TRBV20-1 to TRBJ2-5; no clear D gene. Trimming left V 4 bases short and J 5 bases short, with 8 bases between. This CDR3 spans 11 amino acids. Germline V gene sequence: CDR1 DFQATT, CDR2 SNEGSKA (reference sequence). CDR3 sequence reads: CSAISGETQYF. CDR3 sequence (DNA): TGCAGTGCTATTTCCGGGGAGACCCAGTACTTC.

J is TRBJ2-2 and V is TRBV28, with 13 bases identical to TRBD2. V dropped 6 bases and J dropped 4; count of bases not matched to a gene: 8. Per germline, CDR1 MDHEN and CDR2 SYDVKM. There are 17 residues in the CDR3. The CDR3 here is CASRLAGGQSRTGELFF. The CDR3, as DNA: TGTGCCAGCAGACTAGCGGGAGGGCAATCGCGCACCGGGGAGCTGTTTTTT.

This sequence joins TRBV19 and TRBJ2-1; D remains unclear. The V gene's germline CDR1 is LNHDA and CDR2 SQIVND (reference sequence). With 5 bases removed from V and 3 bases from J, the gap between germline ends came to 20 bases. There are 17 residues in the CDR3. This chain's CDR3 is CASSRSSRPGYYNEQFF. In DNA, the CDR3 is TGTGCCAGTAGTCGCTCATCAAGGCCCGGGTACTACAATGAGCAGTTCTTC.

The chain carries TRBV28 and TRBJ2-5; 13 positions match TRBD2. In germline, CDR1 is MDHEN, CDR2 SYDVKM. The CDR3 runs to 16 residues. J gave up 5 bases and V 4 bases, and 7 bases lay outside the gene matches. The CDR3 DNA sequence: TGTGCCAGCAGTTCCGGACTAGCGGGAGTGGAGGAGACCCAGTACTTC. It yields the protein CASSSGLAGVEETQYF.

The CDR3 reads CASSLATTSGRDNEQFF. The CDR3, as DNA: TGTGCCAGCAGCTTAGCAACAACTAGCGGGAGAGACAATGAGCAGTTCTTC. The J gene is TRBJ2-1, the V gene TRBV11-1; 11 bases match TRBD2. The junction had 6 bases not matched to a gene; V was cut back by 0 bases and J by 5 bases. CDR1 is SGHAT, CDR2 FQDESV, per germline (reference sequence). The CDR3 has 17 residues.

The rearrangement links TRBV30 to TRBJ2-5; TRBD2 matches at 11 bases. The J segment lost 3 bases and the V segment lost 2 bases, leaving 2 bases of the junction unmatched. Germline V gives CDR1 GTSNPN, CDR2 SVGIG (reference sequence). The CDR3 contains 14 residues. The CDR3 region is CAWSSLAGEETQYF. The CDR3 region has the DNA TGTGCCTGGAGTTCACTAGCGGGAGAAGAGACCCAGTACTTC.

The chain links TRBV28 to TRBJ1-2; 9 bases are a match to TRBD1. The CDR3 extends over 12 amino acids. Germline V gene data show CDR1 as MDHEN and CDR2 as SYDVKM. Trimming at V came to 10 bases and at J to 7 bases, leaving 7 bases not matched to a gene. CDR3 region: CAIGDRDGGYTF. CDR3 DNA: TGTGCCATCGGGGACAGGGACGGTGGCTACACCTTC.

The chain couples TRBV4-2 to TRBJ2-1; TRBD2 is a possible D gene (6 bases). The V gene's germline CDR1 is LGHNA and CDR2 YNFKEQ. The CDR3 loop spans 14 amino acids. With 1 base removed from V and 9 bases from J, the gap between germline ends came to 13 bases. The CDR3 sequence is CASSQGDGSTEQFF. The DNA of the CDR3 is TGTGCCAGCAGCCAAGGGGACGGGAGTACTGAGCAGTTCTTC.

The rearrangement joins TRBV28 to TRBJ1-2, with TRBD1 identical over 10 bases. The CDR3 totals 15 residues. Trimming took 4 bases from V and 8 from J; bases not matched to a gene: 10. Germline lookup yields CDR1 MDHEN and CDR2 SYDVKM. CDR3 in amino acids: CASSYGNVDRGGYTF. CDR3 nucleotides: TGTGCCAGCAGTTATGGCAACGTGGACAGGGGGGGCTACACCTTC.

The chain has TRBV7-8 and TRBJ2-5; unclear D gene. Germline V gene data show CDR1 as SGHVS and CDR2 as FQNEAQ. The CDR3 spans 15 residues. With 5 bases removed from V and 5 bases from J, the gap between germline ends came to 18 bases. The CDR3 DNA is TGTGCCAGCAGCCCCCGCGTGCTGATTCCCGAGACCCAGTACTTC. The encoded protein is CASSPRVLIPETQYF.

Written as DNA, the CDR3 is TGCGCCAGCAGCTTGGCCGGGAGGGAGTCTTATGGCTACACCTTC. Translating it yields CASSLAGRESYGYTF. The gene calls are TRBV5-1 and TRBJ1-2; no reliable D call. Germline loops: CDR1 SGHRS, CDR2 YFSETQ. This CDR3 has 15 residues. Trimming removed 0 bases from V and 5 bases from J, with 14 bases in between.